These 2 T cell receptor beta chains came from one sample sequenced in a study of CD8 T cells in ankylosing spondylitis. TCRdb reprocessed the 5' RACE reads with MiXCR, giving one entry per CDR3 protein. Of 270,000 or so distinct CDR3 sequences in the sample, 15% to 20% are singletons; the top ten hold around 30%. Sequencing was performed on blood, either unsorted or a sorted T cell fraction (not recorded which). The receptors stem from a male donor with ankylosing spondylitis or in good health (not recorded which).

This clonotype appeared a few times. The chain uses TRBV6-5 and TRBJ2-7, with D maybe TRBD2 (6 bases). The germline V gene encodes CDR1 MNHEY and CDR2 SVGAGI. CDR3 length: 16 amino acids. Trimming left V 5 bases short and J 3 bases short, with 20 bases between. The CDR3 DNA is TGTGCCAGCAGTACTACCCAGGGACTTCTGCGCTACGAGCAGTACTTC. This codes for CASSTTQGLLRYEQYF.

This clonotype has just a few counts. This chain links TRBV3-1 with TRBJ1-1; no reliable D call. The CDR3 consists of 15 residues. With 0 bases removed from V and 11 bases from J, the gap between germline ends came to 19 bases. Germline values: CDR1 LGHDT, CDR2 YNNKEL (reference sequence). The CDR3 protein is CASSQDWVEPNQAFF. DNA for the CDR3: TGTGCCAGCAGCCAAGACTGGGTCGAACCAAACCAGGCTTTCTTT.